Listed below are T cell receptor beta chains from one sample, sequenced in a study of blood T cells in healthy people across ages. Using its own MiXCR run on the 5' RACE reads, TCRdb lists one record per CDR3 protein. The data contain 750,000 to 850,000 distinct CDR3 sequences, roughly 25% of them singletons. These sequences were also reported in another study, on T cells of mothers and their children.

Specimen: blood. Every receptor here comes from a boy aged 5-17 years in good health. Each CDR3 is given without its conserved first and last residue.

V gene	CDR3 protein
TRBV2	ASSSSTGNTIY
TRBV12-3/TRBV12-4	ASSLNGRATNEKLF
TRBV7-6	ASSHEGGGYNEQF
TRBV7-9	ASSPTGLSTDTQY
TRBV4-3	ASSQSYRGLEKLF
TRBV7-8	ASSLGDRVGNQPQH
TRBV29-1	SGLGGNTGELF
TRBV6-6	ASSYSTGAVDTGELF
TRBV12-3/TRBV12-4	ASTLAGGRAYEQY
TRBV6-6	ASSPYDQPQH
TRBV2	ASSSSGAPGVQY
TRBV29-1	SVVLAADNEQF
TRBV12-3/TRBV12-4	ASSLALITGSYNEQF
TRBV7-6	ASSSGLAGTYEQY
TRBV7-2	ASSDLGLAGEETQY
TRBV28	ASRGDRDNYEQY
TRBV12-3/TRBV12-4	ASSLWQKGSYEQY
TRBV28	ASSSRTGTNEQY
TRBV20-1	SATDQDSFFYEQY
TRBV7-9	ASSTDGPGGKDNNEQF
TRBV12-3/TRBV12-4	ASSGTGANPNSPLH
TRBV7-2	ASSLDGQGRYEQY
TRBV5-1	ASRETATDTQY
TRBV5-1	ASSLAAGVNEQF
TRBV6-2/TRBV6-3	ASTRLAAVSAEQY
TRBV10-3	AISDPTGGNTEAF
TRBV5-1	ASSLSGTRNEKLF
TRBV20-1	SARVTGAYNEQF
TRBV6-2/TRBV6-3	ASSYFGSQLRKTQY
TRBV7-9	ASSPQTGVRV
TRBV5-1	ASSLSPWGHYGYT
TRBV7-9	ASSLPGLTYNEQF
TRBV11-2	ASSLVPYYYEQY
TRBV18	ASSPGPPPNEKLF
TRBV6-6	ASKLTGSQETQY
TRBV5-1	ASSLSGLAWGYSYEQY
TRBV6-1	ASSLYSDSYEQY
TRBV28	ASRYRGLSGTNVLT
TRBV29-1	SVEQGGGETQY
TRBV12-3/TRBV12-4	ASSLVVGQPQH
TRBV3-1	ASSQELGAGGRKY
TRBV7-6	ASTRGTANNEQF
TRBV12-3/TRBV12-4	ASSLFTMEFANYGYT
TRBV30	AWRPFSNTEAF
TRBV28	ASSLSRDYVYEQY
TRBV29-1	SAGVGIGKNIQY
TRBV6-2/TRBV6-3	ASSYWGQSYSNQPQH
TRBV29-1	SVEASGTGPEKLF
TRBV5-1	ASSPSRGHYEQY
TRBV27	ASSSSLAGVEQF
TRBV7-9	ASSTQGVVETQY
TRBV4-3	ASSQDPRTVEAF